The sequence of this TCR beta chain was determined in a study of response to subunit inactivated influenza vaccine. Broader study findings: Every seasonal influenza vaccination brings in few new T cells, the authors suggested.

This clonotype was recorded at least ten times. The antigen is undetermined. TCRdb fed the RT-PCR reads into MiXCR, producing one record per CDR3 protein. The data hold about 800,000 distinct CDR3 sequences, with about 20% observed a single time. The clonotype was recovered from a man between 50 and 59 years old who received an inactivated influenza vaccine. Sequences were derived from PBMCs from blood, sampled roughly 5 days after vaccination.

The CDR3 DNA is TGCAGCGCGCAAGGGGACAGGGATAGTAATGAGCAGTTCTTC. It encodes CSAQGDRDSNEQFF. This chain connects TRBV29-1 to TRBJ2-1, with 9 bases aligning to TRBD1. The germline V gene has CDR1 SQVTM and CDR2 ANQGSEA. CDR3 length equals 14 residues. The V gene end was trimmed by 7 bases and the J gene end by 7 bases; junction bases not matched to a gene: 11.